These T cell receptor beta chains were read from a single sample in a study of blood T cells in healthy people across ages. TCRdb fed the 5' RACE reads into MiXCR, producing one record per CDR3 protein. The data contain hundreds of thousands of distinct CDR3 sequences, roughly 31% of them singletons. The sequenced material came from blood. Receptors were obtained from a woman of 80 years or more in good health. Each CDR3 is given with its conserved first and last residue. D genes are given only for firm matches. Clone size, where shown, is once, few, many, or a class for clones that have expanded.

clone_size | d_call | j_call | cdr3_length | v_call | cdr3_nt | cdr3_aa
. | . | TRBJ2-3 | 14 | TRBV20-1 | TGCAGTGCTAGAGGCCCGAGGGACACAGATACGCAGTATTTT | CSARGPRDTDTQYF
many | TRBD1 | TRBJ1-2 | 15 | TRBV10-3 | TGTGCCATCAGCGTTGGGACAGGGGAGACAAGGGGCTACACCTTC | CAISVGTGETRGYTF
. | TRBD2 | TRBJ2-1 | 15 | TRBV20-1 | TGCAGTGCTAGAGATGGGACTAGGGAAAGCAATGAGCAGTTCTTC | CSARDGTRESNEQFF
. | . | TRBJ2-7 | 14 | TRBV6-5 | TGTGCCAGCAGTTACGAGATAGGACACGATGAGCAGTACTTC | CASSYEIGHDEQYF
many | . | TRBJ2-1 | 16 | TRBV18 | TGTGCCAGCTCACCCCAGGGGAGGGGGCAATACAATGAGCAGTTCTTC | CASSPQGRGQYNEQFF
few | . | TRBJ2-7 | 12 | TRBV21-1 | TGTGCCAGCAGCAACCTCGCCTACGAGCAGTACTTC | CASSNLAYEQYF
. | TRBD2 | TRBJ2-1 | 15 | TRBV29-1 | TGCAGCGCTGCACTAGCGGGGGGGCCTAGGAACGAGCAGTTCTTC | CSAALAGGPRNEQFF
few | . | TRBJ2-2 | 14 | TRBV12-3/TRBV12-4 | TGTGCCAGCAGGGCTGGAGGGGTTGGCGGGGAGCTGTTTTTT | CASRAGGVGGELFF
many | . | TRBJ1-5 | 13 | TRBV29-1 | TGCAGCGTTGAGGTCGGGGGGGGGCCGCCCCAGCATTTT | CSVEVGGGPPQHF
many | . | TRBJ2-5 | 13 | TRBV10-3 | TGTGCCATCAGTGAACCCCCGGAGGAGACCCAGTACTTC | CAISEPPEETQYF
few | TRBD2 | TRBJ2-5 | 17 | TRBV3-1 | TGTGCCAGCAGCCAAGATGTCACGGGGGGACTAGTCGAGACCCAGTACTTC | CASSQDVTGGLVETQYF
. | . | TRBJ2-2 | 21 | TRBV7-3 | TGTGCCAGCAGCTTAAAGTCGCAACATAGGGGCAGCCAAGTGAACACCGGGGAGCTGTTTTTT | CASSLKSQHRGSQVNTGELFF
. | TRBD1 | TRBJ2-1 | 17 | TRBV7-2 | TGTGCCAGCAGCTTTCGGACAGGGTTTATTCTCTACAATGAGCAGTTCTTC | CASSFRTGFILYNEQFF
. | . | TRBJ2-5 | 16 | TRBV7-3 | TGTGCCAGCAGCCCCGGGGCAGGGTTCTTCCAAGAGACCCAGTACTTC | CASSPGAGFFQETQYF
. | TRBD1 | TRBJ1-2 | 14 | TRBV30 | TGTGCCTGGAGCGAGACAGGGTTAAACTATGGCTACACCTTC | CAWSETGLNYGYTF
. | . | TRBJ1-1 | 11 | TRBV6-1 | TGTGCCAGCGACAGGAACACTGAAGCTTTCTTT | CASDRNTEAFF
many | . | TRBJ2-7 | 11 | TRBV20-1 | TGCAGTGCTAGAGGTCAGCTCGAGCAGTACTTC | CSARGQLEQYF
many | TRBD2 | TRBJ2-7 | 15 | TRBV9 | TGTGCCAGCAGCCCCGGGGGGACTAGCTCCTACGAGCAGTACTTC | CASSPGGTSSYEQYF
many | TRBD2 | TRBJ2-1 | 16 | TRBV5-1 | TGCGCCAGCAGCTTGAGGGGCGGGGGGCCAAACAATGAGCAGTTCTTC | CASSLRGGGPNNEQFF
many | . | TRBJ1-2 | 14 | TRBV20-1 | TGCAGTGCTCCGGCGGATAACTCTAACTATGGCTACACCTTC | CSAPADNSNYGYTF
. | TRBD1 | TRBJ2-3 | 19 | TRBV7-9 | TGTGCCAGCAGCTCACCGATGGTATTTGGGGCAGGGGGAGCGGATACGCAGTATTTT | CASSSPMVFGAGGADTQYF
many | TRBD1 | TRBJ1-2 | 14 | TRBV6-5 | TGTGCCAGCAGTTACCTCGGACAGGACTATGGCTACACCTTC | CASSYLGQDYGYTF
. | . | TRBJ1-1 | 14 | TRBV5-1 | TGCGCCAGCAGCCCCAGTAATTCGAACACTGAAGCTTTCTTT | CASSPSNSNTEAFF
. | . | TRBJ1-1 | 11 | TRBV28 | TGTGCCAGCCTTGGTGGCCTTCGGGCTTTCTTT | CASLGGLRAFF
. | TRBD2 | TRBJ2-2 | 15 | TRBV4-3 | TGCGCCAGCAGCGGGGGGGGAACCCAGGGCGGGGAGCTGTTTTTT | CASSGGGTQGGELFF
. | . | TRBJ1-5 | 13 | TRBV7-2 | TGTGCCAGCAGCTTAAACCAGAATCAGCCCCAGCATTTT | CASSLNQNQPQHF
many | . | TRBJ2-7 | 14 | TRBV7-2 | TGTGCCAGCAGCTTACAACAGGGCCCCTACGAGCAGTACTTC | CASSLQQGPYEQYF
. | . | TRBJ1-1 | 14 | TRBV18 | TGTGCCAGCTCACCACAGTTCAGTGTTTATGAAGCTTTCTTT | CASSPQFSVYEAFF
many | TRBD1 | TRBJ1-2 | 15 | TRBV4-2 | TGTGCCAGCAGCCAGCAGAGGACAGGGAACTATGGCTACACCTTC | CASSQQRTGNYGYTF
few | TRBD2 | TRBJ2-7 | 15 | TRBV5-5 | TGTGCCAGCAGCTCCGGGACTAGCGGGGTTAGCGAGCAGTACTTC | CASSSGTSGVSEQYF
many | . | TRBJ1-1 | 9 | TRBV4-3 | TGCGCCTCTCGTTGCGGAGCTTTCTTT | CASRCGAFF
few | TRBD1 | TRBJ2-3 | 17 | TRBV7-2 | TGTGCCAGCAGCTTAAGGGGGACAGGGAGTATTGCAGATACGCAGTATTTT | CASSLRGTGSIADTQYF
. | . | TRBJ1-1 | 15 | TRBV9 | TGTGCCAGCAGCGTAGGGGGGACTAGCCGCGAAGAAGCTTTCTTT | CASSVGGTSREEAFF
many | . | TRBJ2-2 | 16 | TRBV7-7 | TGTGCTAGCAGTTCAGGGGCAGGGGCCTACACCGGGGAGCTGTTTTTT | CASSSGAGAYTGELFF
many | . | TRBJ1-2 | 13 | TRBV20-1 | TGCAGTGCTCCGGGGGAGGCGAACTATGGCTACACCTTC | CSAPGEANYGYTF
many | TRBD1 | TRBJ2-7 | 14 | TRBV7-6 | TGTGCCAGCAGACCCTACAGGGGAGCTTACGAGCAGTACTTC | CASRPYRGAYEQYF